The 28 T cell receptor beta chains in this list originate from one sample, sequenced in a study of T-cell memory formation after mild COVID-19. MiXCR, applied by TCRdb to the 5' RACE reads, yields one record per CDR3 protein. The sample consists of a few hundred thousand distinct CDR3 sequences, around 25% of them appearing once. Sequenced material: PBMCs or a T cell subset sorted from them (not recorded which). These TCRs come from an adult woman who had mild COVID-19 (a few samples of this study predate the infection). Cell type and time point are not known.

The chain joins TRBV6-2 or TRBV6-3 to TRBJ1-2; 7 bases match TRBD1. Germline CDR1 is MNHEY and CDR2 is SVGEGT. The CDR3 is made up of 15 amino acids. The ends lost 1 base at V and 3 bases at J; junction bases unmatched: 5. The CDR3 loop reads CASSYYSTGYYGYTF. CDR3 bases: TGTGCCAGCAGTTACTACTCGACAGGGTACTATGGCTACACCTTC.

This clonotype was observed at least ten times. This chain connects TRBV6-5 to TRBJ2-1; maybe TRBD2 (5 bases). Per the germline V gene, CDR1 is MNHEY and CDR2 is SVGAGI. The CDR3 loop spans 14 amino acids. With 2 bases removed from V and 9 bases from J, the gap between germline ends came to 14 bases. The CDR3 DNA follows: TGTGCCAGCAGTTACCCTACTAGGTACGGTGAGCAGTTCTTC. This codes for CASSYPTRYGEQFF.

V is TRBV6-4 and J is TRBJ2-2, with 7 bases identical to TRBD1. The CDR3 covers 14 residues. Germline CDR1 and CDR2: MRHNA and SNTAGT. J lost 4 bases, V lost 5 bases, and 4 bases had no gene match. Here the CDR3 DNA reads TGTGCCAGCAGTTATTACAGGGGCACCGGGGAGCTGTTTTTT. Its translation: CASSYYRGTGELFF.

This clonotype was counted a few times. V gene TRBV12-3 or TRBV12-4 combines with J gene TRBJ1-2; TRBD1 matches 8 bases. The CDR3 consists of 14 residues. The V and J ends lost 5 bases and 5 bases, in that order; junction bases with no gene match: 7. Here the CDR3 reads CASSRTGQAYGYTF. In DNA form, the CDR3 reads TGTGCCAGCAGTCGGACGGGACAGGCGTATGGCTACACCTTC.

V and J are TRBV3-1 and TRBJ1-6, with 8 nucleotides matching TRBD1. The CDR3 has 15 amino acids. Germline V CDR1 and CDR2: LGHDT, YNNKEL (reference sequence). Trimming at V came to 1 base and at J to 8 bases, leaving 4 bases not matched to a gene. In DNA, the CDR3 is TGTGCCAGCAGCCAAGTCGACAGGGGATATTCACCCCTCCACTTT. Translating it yields CASSQVDRGYSPLHF.

This chain uses TRBV7-6 with TRBJ2-3, with TRBD1 identical over 9 bases. The germline V gene encodes CDR1 SGHVS and CDR2 FNYEAQ. The CDR3 runs 18 residues. J lost 0 bases, V lost 2 bases, and 9 bases had no gene match. As DNA, the CDR3 is TGTGCCAGCAGCTTACGGACAGGGGAAGAAGCAAGCACAGATACGCAGTATTTT. Its protein product is CASSLRTGEEASTDTQYF.

This sequence joins TRBV27 and TRBJ2-1; D ambiguous. This CDR3 contains 11 residues. Between the trimmed V and J ends, which lost 7 bases and 5 bases, there was a span of 6 bases. Germline V gene lookup returns CDR1 MNHEY and CDR2 SMNVEV (reference sequence). The CDR3 nucleotides are TGTGCCAGCACAGAGAACAATGAGCAGTTCTTC. The encoded protein is CASTENNEQFF.

This chain uses TRBV20-1 with TRBJ2-7; TRBD2 aligns across 8 bases. The trim removed 1 base at V and 4 bases at J, leaving 6 bases unmatched. Germline CDR1 and CDR2: DFQATT and SNEGSKA (reference sequence). The CDR3 contains 14 residues. In DNA form, the CDR3 reads TGCAGTGCTAGAGCGCCTAGCGGGCCGTACGAGCAGTACTTC. This encodes CSARAPSGPYEQYF.

This clonotype was seen a handful of times. The V and J genes are TRBV7-2 and TRBJ1-5; D is perhaps TRBD1 (6 bases). Trimming took off 0 bases at V and 1 base at J, with 19 bases between the two ends. The CDR3 runs 19 residues. Germline loops: CDR1 SGHTA, CDR2 FQGNSA. The CDR3: CASSLASTLGAGSNQPQHF. CDR3 nucleotide sequence: TGTGCCAGCAGCTTAGCGAGCACCCTGGGGGCGGGAAGCAATCAGCCCCAGCATTTT. Based on the CDR3 plus reference TRBV7-2 and TRBJ1-5, the full variable domain is GAGVSQSPSNKVTEKGKDVELRCDPISGHTALYWYRQSLGQGLEFLIYFQGNSAPDKSGLPSDRFSAERTGGSVSTLTIQRTQQEDSAVYLCASSLASTLGAGSNQPQHFGDGTRLSIL.

This clonotype has only a few counts. The chain links TRBV10-3 to TRBJ2-7, with D perhaps given as TRBD1 or TRBD2 (5 bases each). V was trimmed by 6 bases and J by 2 bases, leaving 11 bases between them. Germline V gene sequence: CDR1 ENHRY, CDR2 SYGVKD. The CDR3 runs to 13 residues. CDR3 in amino acids: CAIRGDEAYEQYF. CDR3 DNA: TGTGCCATCAGGGGGGACGAGGCCTACGAGCAGTACTTC.

This sequence joins TRBV12-3 or TRBV12-4 and TRBJ1-3; D uncertain. This CDR3 is built from 14 residues. The ends were cut back, 1 base at V and 7 bases at J, with 11 bases in the middle. The chain's CDR3 is CASSLDRRINTIYF. The CDR3 DNA follows: TGTGCCAGCAGTTTAGACAGAAGAATCAACACCATATATTTT.

The rearrangement links TRBV20-1 to TRBJ2-2; no definite D call. V was shortened by 5 bases and J by 1 base, with 8 bases between the two germline ends. The CDR3 consists of 13 residues. CDR1 and CDR2 (germline): DFQATT, SNEGSKA (reference sequence). As DNA, the CDR3 is TGCAGTGCTGGGAAAGTGAACACCGGGGAGCTGTTTTTT. It yields the protein CSAGKVNTGELFF.

The chain combines TRBV30 with TRBJ2-1; 7 bases match TRBD1. The trim removed 3 bases at V and 10 bases at J, leaving 6 bases unmatched. There are 12 residues in the CDR3. Looked up from germline, CDR1 is GTSNPN and CDR2 is SVGIG (reference sequence). The CDR3 nucleotides read TGTGCCTGGAGGACAGGGAAGAAGGAGCAGTTCTTC. Translation: CAWRTGKKEQFF. The full variable domain, rest sourced from reference TRBV30 and TRBJ2-1, is SQTIHQWPATLVQPVGSPLSLECTVEGTSNPNLYWYRQAAGRGLQLLFYSVGIGQISSEVPQNLSASRPQDRQFILSSKKLLLSDSGFYLCAWRTGKKEQFFGPGTRLTVL.

This clonotype was counted a few times. The chain combines TRBV4-1 with TRBJ2-7; TRBD1 matches 7 bases. The CDR3 is 15 amino acids. Trimming removed 3 bases from V and 4 bases from J; junction bases left unmatched: 9. Germline-derived CDR1 and CDR2 are MGHRA and YSYEKL. The CDR3 DNA reads TGCGCCAGCAGCCAGGATACCGGGACAGCTTACGAGCAGTACTTC. Encoded protein: CASSQDTGTAYEQYF.

This clonotype was recorded a few times. The chain recombines TRBV20-1 with TRBJ2-7; 9 bases align to TRBD2. V gave up 3 bases and J gave up 4 bases; unmatched junction bases: 10. Per the germline V gene, CDR1 is DFQATT and CDR2 is SNEGSKA (reference sequence). This CDR3 has 15 residues. CDR3 DNA: TGCAGTGCTAGTTCAGGGCTAGCGGGAAAGTACGAGCAGTACTTC. Translating it yields CSASSGLAGKYEQYF.

The gene calls are TRBV7-2 and TRBJ2-3; 8 bases agree with TRBD1. Looked up from germline, CDR1 is SGHTA and CDR2 is FQGNSA. With V trimmed by 1 base and J by 5 bases, 2 bases remained unmatched. The CDR3 contains 14 residues. CDR3 DNA: TGTGCCAGCAGCTTAGGGGGACAGGTAGATACGCAGTATTTT. It translates to CASSLGGQVDTQYF.

This clonotype was recorded a few times. The chain has TRBV7-2 and TRBJ2-7; 8 bases map to TRBD1. V gave up 3 bases and J gave up 2 bases; unmatched junction bases: 9. The CDR3 loop spans 16 amino acids. Per germline, CDR1 SGHTA and CDR2 FQGNSA. The CDR3 coding sequence is TGTGCCAGCAGCTTTGGGCCAGGGGGCCTCCCCTACGAGCAGTACTTC. Protein sequence: CASSFGPGGLPYEQYF.

This chain connects TRBV29-1 to TRBJ2-3, with D possibly TRBD2 on 5 matching bases. Germline assignment: CDR1 SQVTM and CDR2 ANQGSEA. The CDR3 consists of 12 residues. V lost 3 bases and J 3 bases, leaving 7 bases between the germline ends. CDR3: CSVDEGTDTQYF. CDR3 DNA sequence: TGCAGCGTTGATGAGGGTACAGATACGCAGTATTTT.

The rearrangement uses TRBV9 and TRBJ1-1; D might be TRBD1 (5 bases). The CDR3 loop spans 14 amino acids. Germline assignment: CDR1 SGDLS and CDR2 YYNGEE. Trimming took off 3 bases at V and 1 base at J, with 10 bases between the two ends. The CDR3 DNA follows: TGTGCCAGCAGCGCACAAGGGACGAACACTGAAGCTTTCTTT. Translating it yields CASSAQGTNTEAFF. The variable domain in full, completed from reference TRBV9 and TRBJ1-1, reads DSGVTQTPKHLITATGQRVTLRCSPRSGDLSVYWYQQSLDQGLQFLIQYYNGEERAKGNILERFSAQQFPDLHSELNLSSLELGDSALYFCASSAQGTNTEAFFGQGTRLTVV.

This clonotype was counted between two and nine times. The V and J genes are TRBV30 and TRBJ2-6; no definite D call. This CDR3 has 13 residues. V was trimmed by 0 bases and J by 9 bases, leaving 9 bases between them. Germline assignment: CDR1 GTSNPN and CDR2 SVGIG (reference sequence). This CDR3 is CAWSVRRGNVLTF. CDR3 sequence (DNA): TGTGCCTGGAGTGTCCGGCGAGGCAACGTCCTGACTTTC.

This clonotype was detected only a few times. In DNA, the CDR3 is TGTGCCAGCTCACGCCGCGGGACAGAGATCTATGGCTACACCTTC. This sequence encodes CASSRRGTEIYGYTF. The chain uses TRBV18 and TRBJ1-2, with 7 bases matching TRBD1. The germline gives CDR1 KGHSH, CDR2 LQKENI. The CDR3 consists of 15 residues. After removal of 4 bases from V and 4 bases from J, the junction contained 9 bases not matched to a gene.

The genes are TRBV20-1 and TRBJ2-7; tentative D call: TRBD1 (5 bases). The length of the CDR3 is 14 residues. Germline CDR1 reads DFQATT; CDR2 reads SNEGSKA (reference sequence). Trimming left V 0 bases short and J 2 bases short, with 11 bases between. The CDR3 DNA reads TGCAGTGCTAGAGACAGGGCATCCCCCTACGAGCAGTACTTC. Residues: CSARDRASPYEQYF.

This clonotype came up a few times. This chain uses TRBV20-1 with TRBJ2-7; D is tentatively TRBD1 or TRBD2 (5 bases each). Trimming took off 3 bases at V and 9 bases at J, with 24 bases between the two ends. CDR1 is DFQATT, CDR2 SNEGSKA, per germline (reference sequence). The CDR3 covers 15 residues. In DNA form, the CDR3 reads TGCAGTGCTAGCCTCACGACGGGGACCCCTACAGGGCAGTACTTC. Protein: CSASLTTGTPTGQYF.

The chain carries TRBV7-2 and TRBJ2-7; 10 positions match TRBD1. Germline V gene lookup returns CDR1 SGHTA and CDR2 FQGNSA. The junction had 6 bases not matched to a gene; V was cut back by 6 bases and J by 4 bases. The CDR3 contains 14 residues. The CDR3 reads CASRPGDRGYEQYF. CDR3 nucleotides: TGTGCCAGCAGGCCAGGGGACAGGGGTTACGAGCAGTACTTC.

The chain joins TRBV20-1 to TRBJ1-2; D not certain. Germline assignment: CDR1 DFQATT and CDR2 SNEGSKA (reference sequence). V lost 3 bases, J lost 0 bases, and 8 bases lay in between. This CDR3 is 13 amino acids long. The CDR3 loop reads CSASGGSNYGYTF. In DNA form, the CDR3 reads TGCAGTGCTAGTGGAGGCTCTAACTATGGCTACACCTTC.

The V call is TRBV7-9, the J call TRBJ2-1, with 8 bases lining up with TRBD1. The CDR3 is made up of 16 amino acids. Germline values: CDR1 SEHNR, CDR2 FQNEAQ (reference sequence). Trimming took 1 base from V and 7 from J; bases not matched to a gene: 9. CDR3 sequence (DNA): TGTGCCAGCAGCTTAGGCACCGGGACAGGTCGGAATGAGCAGTTCTTC. Protein product: CASSLGTGTGRNEQFF.

The sample holds a few counts of this clonotype. V is TRBV10-3 and J is TRBJ2-7, with no clear D. The ends were cut back, 4 bases at V and 0 bases at J, with 7 bases in the middle. CDR1 is ENHRY and CDR2 is SYGVKD in the germline V gene. The CDR3 totals 13 residues. CDR3 DNA: TGTGCCATCAGTGGCAGGTTCTCCTACGAGCAGTACTTC. Residues: CAISGRFSYEQYF.

The DNA for the CDR3 is TGCGCCAGCAGCCAATGGGGGACAGAATATCAGCCCCAGCATTTT. Its protein product is CASSQWGTEYQPQHF. The chain combines TRBV4-1 with TRBJ1-5, with 7 positions matching TRBD1. The CDR3 length is 15 residues. With 2 bases clipped from V and 5 bases from J, the junction kept 6 bases outside the gene matches. Germline assignment: CDR1 MGHRA and CDR2 YSYEKL.